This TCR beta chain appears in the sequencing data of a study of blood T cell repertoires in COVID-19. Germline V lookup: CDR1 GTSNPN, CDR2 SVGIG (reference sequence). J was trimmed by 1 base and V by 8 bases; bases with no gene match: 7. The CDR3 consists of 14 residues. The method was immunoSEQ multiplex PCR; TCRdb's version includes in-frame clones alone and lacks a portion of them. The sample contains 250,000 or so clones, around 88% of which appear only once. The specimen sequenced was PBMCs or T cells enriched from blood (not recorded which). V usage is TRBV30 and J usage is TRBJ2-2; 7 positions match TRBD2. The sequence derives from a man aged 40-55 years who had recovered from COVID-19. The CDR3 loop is CARGLAVNTGELFF. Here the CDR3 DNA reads TGTGCCCGAGGGCTAGCGGTGAACACCGGGGAGCTGTTTTTT.